These 10 T cell receptor beta chains share one sample of origin, sequenced in a study of blood T cell repertoires in COVID-19 (dated by TCRdb to the early 2020s). Libraries were prepared through the immunoSEQ multiplex PCR assay. TCRdb obtained this table from immuneACCESS and retained in-frame rearrangements with V and J assigned. These tables miss some clones; where compared with another copy, unresolved V genes account for less than half of the shortfall, and the remainder is unexplained. This sample has just over 300,000 clones in its table, and around 90% of those were observed once. The top ten hold around 4.4% of the sample. The sequenced material came from PBMCs or T cells enriched from blood (not recorded which). These receptors came from a woman under 30 with acute COVID-19.

This clone has just one count. The chain combines TRBV10-3 with TRBJ2-7; the D gene is possibly TRBD2 (6 bases). Per the germline V gene, CDR1 is ENHRY and CDR2 is SYGVKD. The CDR3 sequence is 13 residues long. V shed 4 bases and J shed 3 bases, with 10 bases lying between them. For the CDR3, the DNA is TGTGCCATCAGTGCGGCGGGGCACTACGAGCAGTACTTC. Protein sequence: CAISAAGHYEQYF.

The J gene is TRBJ1-1, the V gene TRBV4-1; D may be TRBD1 (5 bases). V was clipped by 1 base and J by 4 bases, with 16 bases between them. CDR1 is MGHRA, CDR2 YSYEKL, per germline. The CDR3 consists of 16 residues. CDR3 region: CASSQGKGLKPTEAFF. CDR3 nucleotides: TGCGCCAGCAGCCAAGGGAAGGGGCTCAAGCCCACTGAAGCTTTCTTT.

Concerning this clone: The junction departs from germline at one end; a sequencing error may be responsible. The chain links TRBV19 to TRBJ1-1; 12 bases match TRBD1. The CDR3 covers 15 residues. Germline CDR1 reads LNHDA; CDR2 reads SQIVND (reference sequence). The CDR3 sequence: CASSRGQGANAEAFF. In nucleotides, the CDR3 is TGTGCCAGTAGTAGGGGACAGGGGGCGAACGCTGAAGCTTTCTTT.

This clone was observed a single time. The gene calls are TRBV28 and TRBJ2-7; no firm D call. Germline V CDR1 and CDR2: MDHEN, SYDVKM. Trimming cost V 4 bases and J 1 base, with 8 bases left between them. The CDR3 extends over 13 amino acids. CDR3 sequence: CASSYEISYEQYF. CDR3 coding DNA: TGTGCCAGCAGTTATGAGATTTCCTACGAGCAGTACTTC.

The rearrangement links TRBV2 to TRBJ1-6, with D possibly TRBD1 on 6 matching bases. This CDR3 has 17 residues. CDR1 and CDR2 from the germline V gene are SNHLY and FYNNEI. V lost 4 bases and J lost 4, with 17 bases in between. The DNA of the CDR3 is TGTGCCAGCAGTGTTGGCGGGTCAGGGGTATATAATTCACCCCTCCACTTT. This translates into CASSVGGSGVYNSPLHF. The variable domain in full, with the rest retrieved from reference TRBV2 and TRBJ1-6, is EPEVTQTPSHQVTQMGQEVILRCVPISNHLYFYWYRQILGQKVEFLVSFYNNEISEKSEIFDDQFSVERPDGSNFTLKIRSTKLEDSAMYFCASSVGGSGVYNSPLHFGNGTRLTVT.

J is TRBJ1-1 and V is TRBV6-2 or TRBV6-3; 8 bases are shared with TRBD1. The CDR3 length is 13 residues. V lost 6 bases, J lost 3 bases, and 3 bases stayed unmatched. In germline, CDR1 is MNHEY, CDR2 SVGEGT. The CDR3 nucleotides are TGTGCCAGCAGCCTCAGGGGGCACACTGAAGCTTTCTTT. This gives the protein CASSLRGHTEAFF.

The chain employs TRBV9 and TRBJ1-3; TRBD1 aligns across 7 bases. CDR3 length: 13 amino acids. Per germline, CDR1 SGDLS and CDR2 YYNGEE. V shed 4 bases, J shed 15 bases, and the junction held 13 bases outside the gene matches. The CDR3 DNA sequence: TGTGCCAGCAGCTCCCGACTCGACAGGGTGGAATATTTT. It encodes CASSSRLDRVEYF.

The chain is built from TRBV28 and TRBJ1-1; D unresolved. This CDR3 has 10 residues. The germline V and J ends were trimmed by 6 bases and 3 bases, with 2 bases remaining between them. CDR1 is MDHEN, CDR2 SYDVKM, per germline. As DNA, the CDR3 is TGTGCCAGCAGCTACACTGAAGCTTTCTTT. This translates into CASSYTEAFF.

The V call is TRBV12-3 or TRBV12-4, the J call TRBJ1-2; 8 bases match TRBD1. The CDR3 loop spans 13 amino acids. Germline trimming cut 5 bases from V and 3 bases from J; bases unmatched to any gene: 2. The CDR3 nucleotides read TGTGCCAGCAGTGACAGGGGCGACTATGGCTACACCTTC. It translates to CASSDRGDYGYTF.

The rearrangement uses TRBV19 and TRBJ2-1, with D perhaps matching TRBD2 (6 bases). The CDR3 is made up of 13 amino acids. CDR1 LNHDA and CDR2 SQIVND come from the germline V gene (reference sequence). The V gene lost 3 bases and the J gene lost 15 bases, with 18 bases spanning the gap. DNA of the CDR3: TGTGCCAGTAGTATCGATGGTAGCGGCCGGGGGTTCTTC. Protein product: CASSIDGSGRGFF. Variable domain in full (rest from reference TRBV19 and TRBJ2-1): DGGITQSPKYLFRKEGQNVTLSCEQNLNHDAMYWYRQDPGQGLRLIYYSQIVNDFQKGDIAEGYSVSREKKESFPLTVTSAQKNPTAFYLCASSIDGSGRGFFGPGTRLTVL.